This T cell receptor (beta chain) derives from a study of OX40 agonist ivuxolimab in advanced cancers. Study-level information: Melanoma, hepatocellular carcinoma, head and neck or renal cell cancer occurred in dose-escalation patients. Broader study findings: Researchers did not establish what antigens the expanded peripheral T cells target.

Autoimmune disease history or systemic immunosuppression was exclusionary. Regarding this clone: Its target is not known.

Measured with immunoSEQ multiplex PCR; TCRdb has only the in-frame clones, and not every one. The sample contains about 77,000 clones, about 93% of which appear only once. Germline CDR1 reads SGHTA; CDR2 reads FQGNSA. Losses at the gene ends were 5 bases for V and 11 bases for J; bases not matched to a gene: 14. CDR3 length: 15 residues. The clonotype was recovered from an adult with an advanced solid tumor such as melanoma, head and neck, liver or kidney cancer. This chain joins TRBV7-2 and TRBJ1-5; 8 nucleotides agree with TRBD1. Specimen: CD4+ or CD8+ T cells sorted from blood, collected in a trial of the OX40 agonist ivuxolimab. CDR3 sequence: CASSINQGAGGAQHF. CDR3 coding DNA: TGTGCCAGCAGCATAAACCAGGGGGCGGGAGGGGCCCAGCATTTT.